Following are 32 T cell receptor beta chains from one sample sequenced in a study of cytomegalovirus exposure and HLA in healthy donors. In the PCR, 60 Vbeta and 13 Jbeta primers were used. Assay: immunoSEQ multiplex PCR; the TCRdb copy retains only in-frame clones and omits some. This sample has about 120,000 clones, with over 60% found just once. Sequencing was carried out using PBMCs. The receptors stem from a female donor in good health and CMV-seronegative.

J is TRBJ1-6 and V is TRBV5-7; TRBD1 aligns across 9 bases. TRBV5-7 is placed among ORFs of uncertain function. The CDR3 length is 16 residues. Losses at the gene ends were 2 bases for V and 13 bases for J; bases not matched to a gene: 13. DNA of the CDR3: TGTGCCAGCAGCTTATCCGGGGGACAGGGCGTCTTTCCCCTCCACTTT. Translating gives CASSLSGGQGVFPLHF.

This clone appeared a few times. V usage is TRBV19 and J usage is TRBJ2-6; D remains unclear. Deletions cut 3 bases from V and 4 bases from J, with 16 bases between. The CDR3 runs 17 residues. Germline lookup yields CDR1 LNHDA and CDR2 SQIVND (reference sequence). The CDR3 nucleotides are TGTGCCAGTAGTATCTCTTCCCCGGGTTCGGGGGCCAACGTCCTGACTTTC. Protein sequence: CASSISSPGSGANVLTF.

In this sample, this clone turned up a few times. This sequence joins TRBV30 and TRBJ1-3; no clear D gene. The germline V gene has CDR1 GTSNPN and CDR2 SVGIG (reference sequence). The V end was cut by 1 base, the J end by 3 bases, with 7 bases between. The CDR3 has 13 residues. The CDR3 loop reads CAWSAQLGNTIYF. CDR3 DNA: TGTGCCTGGAGTGCACAGCTTGGAAACACCATATATTTT.

This sequence joins TRBV30 and TRBJ2-5; no definite D call. V was shortened by 0 bases and J by 5 bases, with 4 bases between the two germline ends. Germline assignment: CDR1 GTSNPN and CDR2 SVGIG (reference sequence). The CDR3 is 11 residues long. The CDR3 reads CAWSVRETQYF. CDR3 coding DNA: TGTGCCTGGAGTGTACGGGAGACCCAGTACTTC.

The chain links TRBV18 to TRBJ1-1, with 9 bases matching TRBD1. This CDR3 contains 16 residues. Germline CDR1 KGHSH, CDR2 LQKENI. After removal of 3 bases from V and 0 bases from J, the junction contained 5 bases not matched to a gene. The CDR3, as DNA: TGTGCCAGCTCACCCCTGACAGGGGGAATGAACACTGAAGCTTTCTTT. Protein product: CASSPLTGGMNTEAFF.

The V gene is TRBV5-1, the J gene TRBJ2-7; 15 bases agree with TRBD2. Looked up from germline, CDR1 is SGHRS and CDR2 is YFSETQ. V lost 4 bases and J lost 4; bases outside the gene matches: 9. This CDR3 spans 17 amino acids. The CDR3 loop is CASSGPGLAGGGYEQYF. In DNA form, the CDR3 reads TGCGCCAGCAGCGGACCGGGACTAGCGGGAGGAGGGTACGAGCAGTACTTC.

This chain joins TRBV7-9 and TRBJ2-3; a possible D gene is TRBD2 (6 bases). In germline, CDR1 is SEHNR, CDR2 FQNEAQ (reference sequence). V lost 4 bases to trimming and J lost 0 bases, with 17 bases between them. The CDR3 covers 17 residues. The CDR3 region has the DNA TGTGCCAGCAGCTCCGGGAGAGGTTCCACTAGCACAGATACGCAGTATTTT. Translation: CASSSGRGSTSTDTQYF.

In nucleotides, the CDR3 is TGTGCCAGCAGCCACGAGAACGAAGATACGCAGTATTTT. It yields the protein CASSHENEDTQYF. This sequence joins TRBV7-3 and TRBJ2-3, with no clear D. V lost 5 bases and J lost 5, with 11 bases in between. The CDR3 extends over 13 amino acids. CDR1 is SGHTA, CDR2 FQGTGA, per germline.

This clone was counted a single time. The chain joins TRBV6-1 to TRBJ2-5; D call uncertain. Matching the DNA end better, TRBJ2-7 makes the J call doubtful. CDR3 length equals 13 residues. The germline V gene encodes CDR1 MNHNS and CDR2 SASEGT. In nucleotides, the CDR3 is TGTGCCAGCGTAGCAGTCCTTACCCACGAGCAGTACTTC. Its translation: CASVAVLTHEQYF.

V and J are TRBV21-1 and TRBJ2-7; the D call TRBD1 from the table was never checked on the DNA. TRBV21-1 is designated a pseudogene. CDR3 length: 18 amino acids. CDR3 protein: CASSRGLHRDRGTDEQYF. The CDR3 DNA is TGTGCCAGCAGCAGGGGACTACATCGAGACAGGGGAACGGACGAGCAGTACTTC.

For the CDR3, the DNA is TGTGCCAGCAGTCCGGGGTTTCGCGCTTTCTTT. It yields the protein CASSPGFRAFF. The chain employs TRBV14 and TRBJ1-1; D is unclear. Germline CDR1 SGHDN, CDR2 FVKESK. The CDR3 loop spans 11 amino acids. Trimming left V 6 bases short and J 11 bases short, with 13 bases between.

This clone was seen only a few times. The V and J genes are TRBV28 and TRBJ2-6; D call uncertain. Per the germline V gene, CDR1 is MDHEN and CDR2 is SYDVKM. This CDR3 spans 16 amino acids. Trimming cost V 5 bases and J 0 bases, with 11 bases left between them. CDR3 in amino acids: CASSPPRYSGANVLTF. CDR3 DNA: TGTGCCAGCAGTCCGCCGCGGTACTCTGGGGCCAACGTCCTGACTTTC.

The gene calls are TRBV28 and TRBJ1-1; unclear D gene. The CDR3 is 12 amino acids. Trimming left V 6 bases short and J 1 base short, with 6 bases between. The germline CDR1 and CDR2 sequences are MDHEN and SYDVKM. CDR3 DNA sequence: TGTGCCAGCAGAGGAGGGAACACTGAAGCTTTCTTT. Its translation is CASRGGNTEAFF.

This chain joins TRBV30 and TRBJ2-7, with D unclear. The V gene's germline CDR1 is GTSNPN and CDR2 SVGIG (reference sequence). Trimming removed 3 bases at V and 0 bases at J, with 9 bases between. The CDR3 is 13 amino acids. DNA of the CDR3: TGTGCCTGGAGACAGCCGACCTCCTACGAGCAGTACTTC. Residues: CAWRQPTSYEQYF.

The V gene is TRBV2, the J gene TRBJ2-5; TRBD1 is a possible D gene (5 bases). Per the germline V gene, CDR1 is SNHLY and CDR2 is FYNNEI. Deletions cut 7 bases from V and 4 bases from J, with 16 bases between. This CDR3 has 14 amino acids. In DNA form, the CDR3 reads TGTGCCAGCACCAGGACGCCAAGGGGAGAGACCCAGTACTTC. Translated: CASTRTPRGETQYF.

The V gene is TRBV7-3, the J gene TRBJ1-5; possible D gene TRBD1, 5 bases. Germline CDR1 and CDR2: SGHTA and FQGTGA. V was shortened by 3 bases and J by 4 bases, with 7 bases between the two germline ends. CDR3 length equals 13 residues. CDR3 DNA: TGTGCCAGCAGCTTGACAGAAAATCAGCCCCAGCATTTT. It yields the protein CASSLTENQPQHF.

This chain uses TRBV2 with TRBJ2-7; 13 nucleotides agree with TRBD2. J was trimmed by 0 bases and V by 6 bases; bases with no gene match: 5. This CDR3 comprises 16 residues. Germline CDR1 SNHLY, CDR2 FYNNEI. This CDR3 is CASSSGLAGPSYEQYF. The CDR3 nucleotides are TGTGCCAGCAGCTCGGGACTAGCGGGGCCCTCCTACGAGCAGTACTTC.

The rearrangement joins TRBV14 to TRBJ2-1; 7 nucleotides align to TRBD2. The V segment lost 1 base and the J segment 1 base; nucleotides outside the gene matches: 4. The CDR3 has 16 amino acids. Germline CDR1 is SGHDN and CDR2 is FVKESK. The CDR3: CASSQGKLASYNEQFF. The DNA of the CDR3 is TGTGCCAGCAGCCAAGGGAAACTAGCGTCCTACAATGAGCAGTTCTTC.

The CDR3 nucleotides read TGTGCCATCAGTGAGTCTATCACTAGCACCTATGAGCAGTTCTTC. Translated: CAISESITSTYEQFF. This chain connects TRBV10-3 to TRBJ2-1; D is perhaps TRBD2 (6 bases). CDR1 ENHRY and CDR2 SYGVKD come from the germline V gene. The length of the CDR3 is 15 residues. Trimming left V 0 bases short and J 8 bases short, with 14 bases between.

This chain uses TRBV18 with TRBJ1-2; TRBD1 aligns across 7 bases. CDR1 and CDR2 (germline): KGHSH, LQKENI. The CDR3 totals 13 residues. The V gene end was trimmed by 5 bases and the J gene end by 2 bases; junction bases not matched to a gene: 2. CDR3 nucleotide sequence: TGTGCCAGCTCAGTGGACAGGAACTATGGCTACACCTTC. Translating it yields CASSVDRNYGYTF.

The chain links TRBV30 to TRBJ2-2; D possibly corresponds to TRBD1 (6 bases). The germline V and J ends were trimmed by 4 bases and 6 bases, with 9 bases remaining between them. The CDR3 is made up of 12 amino acids. CDR1 and CDR2 from the germline V gene are GTSNPN and SVGIG (reference sequence). CDR3 in amino acids: CAWKGEAGELFF. The CDR3, as DNA: TGTGCCTGGAAGGGGGAAGCCGGGGAGCTGTTTTTT.

The chain couples TRBV7-8 to TRBJ2-7; 12 bases align to TRBD2. V lost 8 bases and J lost 6; bases outside the gene matches: 17. This CDR3 region has 17 residues. In germline, CDR1 is SGHVS, CDR2 FQNEAQ. CDR3 amino acids: CASRLTSGRSGEGEQYF. For the CDR3, the DNA is TGTGCCAGCCGACTTACTAGCGGGAGGTCGGGGGAGGGCGAGCAGTACTTC.

J is TRBJ1-6 and V is TRBV28; D perhaps matches TRBD1 (5 bases). The CDR3 covers 17 residues. Looked up from germline, CDR1 is MDHEN and CDR2 is SYDVKM. V was cut by 4 bases and J by 7 bases, with 20 bases left in between. CDR3 protein: CASSSGRQQRKNSPLHF. CDR3 sequence (DNA): TGTGCCAGCAGTTCCGGTCGACAGCAACGAAAAAATTCACCCCTCCACTTT.

The chain combines TRBV11-2 with TRBJ1-5, with TRBD1 identical over 10 bases. The V gene end was trimmed by 6 bases and the J gene end by 7 bases; junction bases not matched to a gene: 6. The germline V gene encodes CDR1 SGHAT and CDR2 FQNNGV. CDR3 size: 14 residues. CDR3 nucleotides: TGTGCCAGCAGTTCCGGGACAGGGGAACAGCCCCAGCATTTT. The encoded protein is CASSSGTGEQPQHF. The whole variable domain, remainder taken from reference TRBV11-2 and TRBJ1-5, is EAGVAQSPRYKIIEKRQSVAFWCNPISGHATLYWYQQILGQGPKLLIQFQNNGVVDDSQLPKDRFSAERLKGVDSTLKIQPAKLEDSAVYLCASSSGTGEQPQHFGDGTRLSIL.

V is TRBV7-2 and J is TRBJ2-3; TRBD2 matches 7 bases. CDR1 is SGHTA and CDR2 is FQGNSA in the germline V gene. V trimming: 1 base; J trimming: 5 bases; junction bases outside the gene matches: 3. This CDR3 is built from 14 residues. The CDR3, as DNA: TGTGCCAGCAGCTTAGGGACTAGGGGAGATACGCAGTATTTT. Its translation is CASSLGTRGDTQYF.

The V call is TRBV6-5, the J call TRBJ2-2; 8 positions match TRBD1. The trim removed 4 bases at V and 1 base at J, leaving 2 bases unmatched. CDR1 is MNHEY and CDR2 is SVGAGI in the germline V gene. The CDR3 contains 15 residues. CDR3 sequence: CASSSGQGNTGELFF. DNA for the CDR3: TGTGCCAGCAGTTCAGGACAGGGGAACACCGGGGAGCTGTTTTTT.

The chain has TRBV5-6 and TRBJ2-1; D is possibly TRBD1 (5 bases). Germline loops: CDR1 SGHDT, CDR2 YYEEEE. Trimming left V 1 base short and J 5 bases short, with 16 bases between. The CDR3 runs 16 residues. The DNA for the CDR3 is TGTGCCAGCAGCTTGTTCTCAGGGTTCAACAACAATGAGCAGTTCTTC. Protein product: CASSLFSGFNNNEQFF.

The CDR3 region is CASSSRGRFRTDTQYF. In nucleotides, the CDR3 is TGTGCCAGCAGCTCCAGGGGTAGATTTAGGACAGATACGCAGTATTTT. V usage is TRBV13 and J usage is TRBJ2-3, with D possibly being TRBD1 (6 bases). Germline assignment: CDR1 PRHDT and CDR2 FYEKMQ (reference sequence). Between the trimmed V and J ends, which lost 4 bases and 3 bases, there was a span of 17 bases. The CDR3 sequence is 16 residues long.

This sequence joins TRBV7-8 and TRBJ2-5; TRBD2 matches 11 bases. CDR1 SGHVS and CDR2 FQNEAQ come from the germline V gene. This CDR3 has 15 amino acids. The V gene end was trimmed by 4 bases and the J gene end by 1 base; junction bases not matched to a gene: 2. The CDR3 bases are TGTGCCAGCAGCTCTAGCGGGGGGATCCAAGAGACCCAGTACTTC. Translation: CASSSSGGIQETQYF.

The chain joins TRBV28 to TRBJ2-5; tentatively, D is TRBD2 (6 bases). The germline V gene encodes CDR1 MDHEN and CDR2 SYDVKM. Deletions cut 3 bases from V and 5 bases from J, with 10 bases between. CDR3 length: 13 amino acids. Here the CDR3 reads CASSFAGRETQYF. DNA of the CDR3: TGTGCCAGCAGTTTTGCGGGGAGGGAGACCCAGTACTTC.

This chain joins TRBV6-5 and TRBJ2-3; D not certain. The length of the CDR3 is 13 residues. Germline values: CDR1 MNHEY, CDR2 SVGAGI. Trimming removed 7 bases from V and 1 base from J, with 9 bases in between. CDR3 coding DNA: TGTGCCAGCACCCAGCGAGGCACAGATACGCAGTATTTT. Amino acids: CASTQRGTDTQYF.

The V gene is TRBV5-1, the J gene TRBJ2-7; 8 nucleotides line up with TRBD1. CDR1 SGHRS and CDR2 YFSETQ come from the germline V gene. V shed 0 bases and J 0 bases; nucleotides not matched to a gene: 14. The CDR3 has 19 residues. DNA of the CDR3: TGCGCCAGCAGCTTGGCCCGGACAGGGAGAGGGGGTAGCTCCTACGAGCAGTACTTC. This gives the protein CASSLARTGRGGSSYEQYF.